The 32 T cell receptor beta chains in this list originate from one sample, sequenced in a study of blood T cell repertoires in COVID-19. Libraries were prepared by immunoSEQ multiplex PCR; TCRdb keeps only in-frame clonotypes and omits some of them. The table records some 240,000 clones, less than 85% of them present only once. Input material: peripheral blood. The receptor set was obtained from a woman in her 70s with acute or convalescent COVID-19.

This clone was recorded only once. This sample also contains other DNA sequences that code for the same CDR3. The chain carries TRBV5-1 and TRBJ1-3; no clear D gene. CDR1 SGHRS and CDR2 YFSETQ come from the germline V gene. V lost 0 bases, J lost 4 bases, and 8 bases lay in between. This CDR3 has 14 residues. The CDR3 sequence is CASSLAGSGNTIYF. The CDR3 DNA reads TGCGCCAGCAGCTTGGCGGGGAGCGGAAACACCATATATTTT.

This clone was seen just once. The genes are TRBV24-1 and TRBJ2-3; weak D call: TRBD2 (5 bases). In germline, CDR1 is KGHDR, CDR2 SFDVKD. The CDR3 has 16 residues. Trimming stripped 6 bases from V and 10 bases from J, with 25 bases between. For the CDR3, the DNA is TGTGCCACCAGTATCACACTAGACGGACCTGTCGCTGCGCAGTATTTT. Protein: CATSITLDGPVAAQYF.

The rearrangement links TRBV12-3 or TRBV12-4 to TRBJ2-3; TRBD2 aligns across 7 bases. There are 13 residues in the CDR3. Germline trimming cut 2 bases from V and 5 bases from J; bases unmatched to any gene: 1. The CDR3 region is CASSLSGGDTQYF. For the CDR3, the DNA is TGTGCCAGCAGTTTATCGGGGGGAGATACGCAGTATTTT.

For the CDR3, the DNA is TGTGCCGTCCAGGCTAGGGGACTCTCCTCTGGAAACACCATATATTTT. This gives the protein CAVQARGLSSGNTIYF. J is TRBJ1-3 and V is TRBV2; TRBD1 might be the D (5 bases). Looked up from germline, CDR1 is SNHLY and CDR2 is FYNNEI. V lost 11 bases, J lost 0 bases, and 20 bases lay in between. This CDR3 is built from 16 residues.

The CDR3 region has the DNA TGTGCCAGCAGCTTCGCGGAAGAGACCCAGTACTTC. As protein: CASSFAEETQYF. The chain has TRBV12-3 or TRBV12-4 and TRBJ2-5; no firm D call. This CDR3 contains 12 residues. V shed 6 bases and J shed 3 bases, with 8 bases lying between them.

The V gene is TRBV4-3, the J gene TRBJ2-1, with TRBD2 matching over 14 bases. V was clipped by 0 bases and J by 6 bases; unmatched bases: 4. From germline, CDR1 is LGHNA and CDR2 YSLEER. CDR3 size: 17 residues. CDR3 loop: CASSQDRGLAGVNEQFF. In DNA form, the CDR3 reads TGCGCCAGCAGCCAAGATAGGGGACTAGCGGGGGTCAATGAGCAGTTCTTC.

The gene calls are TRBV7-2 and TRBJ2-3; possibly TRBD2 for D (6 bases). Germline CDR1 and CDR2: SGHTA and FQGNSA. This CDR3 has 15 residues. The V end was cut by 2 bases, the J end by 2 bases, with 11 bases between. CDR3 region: CASSLQRVLTDTQYF. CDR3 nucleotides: TGTGCCAGCAGCTTACAGCGGGTCCTCACAGATACGCAGTATTTT.

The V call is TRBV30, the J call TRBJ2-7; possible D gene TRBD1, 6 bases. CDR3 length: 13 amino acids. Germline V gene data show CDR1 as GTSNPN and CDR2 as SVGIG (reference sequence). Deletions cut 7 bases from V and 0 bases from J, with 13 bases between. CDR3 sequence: CASVQGGSYEQYF. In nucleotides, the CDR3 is TGTGCCTCTGTACAGGGTGGCTCCTACGAGCAGTACTTC. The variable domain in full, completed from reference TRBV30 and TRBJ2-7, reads SQTIHQWPATLVQPVGSPLSLECTVEGTSNPNLYWYRQAAGRGLQLLFYSVGIGQISSEVPQNLSASRPQDRQFILSSKKLLLSDSGFYLCASVQGGSYEQYFGPGTRLTVT.

CDR3 coding DNA: TGTGCCAGCAGCTTTCGCCTAGCGGGGGCCACAGATACGCAGTATTTT. Amino acid sequence: CASSFRLAGATDTQYF. V is TRBV5-8 and J is TRBJ2-3; the match to TRBD2 covers 10 bases. CDR3 length: 16 residues. Germline trimming cut 2 bases from V and 2 bases from J; bases unmatched to any gene: 5. Germline CDR1 reads SGHTS; CDR2 reads YDEGEE.

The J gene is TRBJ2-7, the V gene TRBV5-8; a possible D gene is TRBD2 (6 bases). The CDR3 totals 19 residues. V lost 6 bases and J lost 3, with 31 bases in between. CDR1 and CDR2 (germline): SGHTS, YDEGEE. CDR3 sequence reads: CASILARLIGGPRHYEQYF. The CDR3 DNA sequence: TGTGCCAGCATCCTCGCCCGGTTGATCGGGGGACCCCGGCACTACGAGCAGTACTTC.

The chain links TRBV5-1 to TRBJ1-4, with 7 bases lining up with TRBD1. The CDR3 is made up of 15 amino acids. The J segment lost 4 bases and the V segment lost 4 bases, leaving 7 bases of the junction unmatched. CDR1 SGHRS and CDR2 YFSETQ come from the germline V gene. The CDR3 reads CASSPRTGINEKLFF. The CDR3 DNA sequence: TGCGCCAGCAGCCCCCGGACAGGTATTAATGAAAAACTGTTTTTT. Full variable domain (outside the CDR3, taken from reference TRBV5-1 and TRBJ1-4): KAGVTQTPRYLIKTRGQQVTLSCSPISGHRSVSWYQQTPGQGLQFLFEYFSETQRNKGNFPGRFSGRQFSNSRSEMNVSTLELGDSALYLCASSPRTGINEKLFFGSGTQLSVL.

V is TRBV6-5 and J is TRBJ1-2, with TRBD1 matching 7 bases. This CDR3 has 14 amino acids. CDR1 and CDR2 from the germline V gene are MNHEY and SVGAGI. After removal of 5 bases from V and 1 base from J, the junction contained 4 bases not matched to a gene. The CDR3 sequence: CASSRRDSNYGYTF. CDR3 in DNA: TGTGCCAGCAGTCGCCGGGACAGTAACTATGGCTACACCTTC.

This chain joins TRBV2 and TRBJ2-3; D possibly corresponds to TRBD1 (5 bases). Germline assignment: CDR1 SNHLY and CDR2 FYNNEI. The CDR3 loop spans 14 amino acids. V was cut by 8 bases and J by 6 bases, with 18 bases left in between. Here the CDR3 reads CASGALLGLDTQYF. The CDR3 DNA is TGTGCCAGCGGGGCCCTGTTGGGCCTGGATACGCAGTATTTT. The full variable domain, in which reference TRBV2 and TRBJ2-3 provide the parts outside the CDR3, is EPEVTQTPSHQVTQMGQEVILRCVPISNHLYFYWYRQILGQKVEFLVSFYNNEISEKSEIFDDQFSVERPDGSNFTLKIRSTKLEDSAMYFCASGALLGLDTQYFGPGTRLTVL.

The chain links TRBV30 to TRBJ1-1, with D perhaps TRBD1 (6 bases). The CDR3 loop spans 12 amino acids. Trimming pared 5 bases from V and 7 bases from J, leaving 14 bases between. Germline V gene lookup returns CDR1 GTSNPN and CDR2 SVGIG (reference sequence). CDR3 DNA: TGTGCCTGGGACAGGCCGGGCGGTGAAGCTTTCTTT. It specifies CAWDRPGGEAFF. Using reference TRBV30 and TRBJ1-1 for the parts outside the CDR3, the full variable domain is SQTIHQWPATLVQPVGSPLSLECTVEGTSNPNLYWYRQAAGRGLQLLFYSVGIGQISSEVPQNLSASRPQDRQFILSSKKLLLSDSGFYLCAWDRPGGEAFFGQGTRLTVV.

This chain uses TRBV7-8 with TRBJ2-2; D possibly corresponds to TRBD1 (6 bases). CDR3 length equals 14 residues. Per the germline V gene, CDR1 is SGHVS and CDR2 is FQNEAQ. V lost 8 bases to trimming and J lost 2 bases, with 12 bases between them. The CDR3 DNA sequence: TGTGCCAGCCGGGACACAACCAACACCGGGGAGCTGTTTTTT. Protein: CASRDTTNTGELFF.

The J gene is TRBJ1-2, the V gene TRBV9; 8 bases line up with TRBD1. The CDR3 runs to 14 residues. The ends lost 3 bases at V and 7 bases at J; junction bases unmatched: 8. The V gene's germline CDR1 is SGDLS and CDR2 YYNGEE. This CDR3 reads CASSGSPGGPGYTF. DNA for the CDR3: TGTGCCAGCAGCGGATCTCCAGGGGGCCCTGGCTACACCTTC.

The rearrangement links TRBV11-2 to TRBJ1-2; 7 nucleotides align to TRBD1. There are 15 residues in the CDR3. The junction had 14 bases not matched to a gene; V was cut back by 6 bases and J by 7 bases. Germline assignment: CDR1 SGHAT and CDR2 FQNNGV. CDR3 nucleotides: TGTGCCAGCAGAGCAAGACAGGGTGGGACCGGTGGCTACACCTTC. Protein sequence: CASRARQGGTGGYTF.

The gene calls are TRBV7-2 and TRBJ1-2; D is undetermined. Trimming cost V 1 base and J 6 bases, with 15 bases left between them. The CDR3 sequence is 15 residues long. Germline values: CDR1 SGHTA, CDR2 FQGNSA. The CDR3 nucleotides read TGTGCCAGCAGCTTAGGGCAATACAGTGTGCATGGCTACACCTTC. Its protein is CASSLGQYSVHGYTF.

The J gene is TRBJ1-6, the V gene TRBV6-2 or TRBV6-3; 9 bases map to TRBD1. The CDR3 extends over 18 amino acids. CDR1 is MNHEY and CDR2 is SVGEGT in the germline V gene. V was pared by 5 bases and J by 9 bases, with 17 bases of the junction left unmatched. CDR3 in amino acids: CASSADGSRDRAGSPLHF. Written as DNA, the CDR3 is TGTGCCAGCAGTGCCGATGGTAGCCGGGACAGGGCCGGTTCACCCCTCCACTTT.

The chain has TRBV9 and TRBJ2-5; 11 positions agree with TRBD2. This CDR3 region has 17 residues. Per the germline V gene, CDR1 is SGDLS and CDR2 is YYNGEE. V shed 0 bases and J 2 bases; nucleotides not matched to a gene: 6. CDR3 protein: CASSVAPLAGVQETQYF. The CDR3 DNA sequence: TGTGCCAGCAGCGTAGCTCCACTAGCGGGGGTTCAAGAGACCCAGTACTTC. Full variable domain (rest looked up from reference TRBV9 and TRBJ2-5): DSGVTQTPKHLITATGQRVTLRCSPRSGDLSVYWYQQSLDQGLQFLIQYYNGEERAKGNILERFSAQQFPDLHSELNLSSLELGDSALYFCASSVAPLAGVQETQYFGPGTRLLVL.

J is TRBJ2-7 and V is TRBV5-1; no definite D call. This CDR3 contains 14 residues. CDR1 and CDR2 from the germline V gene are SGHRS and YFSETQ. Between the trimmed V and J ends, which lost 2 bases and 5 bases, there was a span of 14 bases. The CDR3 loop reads CASSLTGLNNEQYF. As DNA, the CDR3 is TGCGCCAGCAGCTTAACCGGGTTAAACAACGAGCAGTACTTC.

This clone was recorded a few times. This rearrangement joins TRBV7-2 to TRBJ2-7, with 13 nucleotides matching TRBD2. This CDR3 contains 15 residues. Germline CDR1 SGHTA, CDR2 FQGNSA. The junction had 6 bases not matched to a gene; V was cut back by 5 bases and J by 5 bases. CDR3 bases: TGTGCCAGCAGCACTAGCGGGGGGGTAAATGACGAGCAGTACTTC. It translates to CASSTSGGVNDEQYF. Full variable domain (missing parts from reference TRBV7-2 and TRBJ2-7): GAGVSQSPSNKVTEKGKDVELRCDPISGHTALYWYRQSLGQGLEFLIYFQGNSAPDKSGLPSDRFSAERTGGSVSTLTIQRTQQEDSAVYLCASSTSGGVNDEQYFGPGTRLTVT.

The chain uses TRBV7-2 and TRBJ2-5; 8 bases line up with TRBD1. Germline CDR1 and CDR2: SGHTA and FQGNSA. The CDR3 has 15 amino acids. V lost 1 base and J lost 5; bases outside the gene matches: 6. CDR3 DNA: TGTGCCAGCAGCTTAGTCAGGGGGCGGTGGGAGACCCAGTACTTC. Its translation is CASSLVRGRWETQYF.

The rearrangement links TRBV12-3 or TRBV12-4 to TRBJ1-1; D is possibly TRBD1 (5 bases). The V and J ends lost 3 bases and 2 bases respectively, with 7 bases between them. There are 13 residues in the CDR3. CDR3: CASSFDSNTEAFF. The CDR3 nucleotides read TGTGCCAGCAGTTTCGACAGCAACACTGAAGCTTTCTTT.

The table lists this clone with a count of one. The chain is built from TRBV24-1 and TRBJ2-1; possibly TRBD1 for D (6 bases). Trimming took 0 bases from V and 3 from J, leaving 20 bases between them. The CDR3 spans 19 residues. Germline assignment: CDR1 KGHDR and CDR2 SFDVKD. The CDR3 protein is CATSDLAPPTGMGYNEQFF. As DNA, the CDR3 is TGTGCCACCAGTGATTTGGCCCCACCTACAGGGATGGGCTACAATGAGCAGTTCTTC.

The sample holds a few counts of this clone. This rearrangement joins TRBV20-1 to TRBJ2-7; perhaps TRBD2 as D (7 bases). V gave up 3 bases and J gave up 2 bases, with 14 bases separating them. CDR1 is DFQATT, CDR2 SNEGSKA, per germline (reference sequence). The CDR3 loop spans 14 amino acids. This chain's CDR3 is CSASGRGATYEQYF. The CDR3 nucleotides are TGCAGTGCTAGTGGACGGGGGGCCACCTACGAGCAGTACTTC.

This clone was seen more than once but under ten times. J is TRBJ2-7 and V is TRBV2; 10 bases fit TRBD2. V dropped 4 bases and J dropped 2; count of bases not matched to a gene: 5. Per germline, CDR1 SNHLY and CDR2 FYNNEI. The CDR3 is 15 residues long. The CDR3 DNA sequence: TGTGCCAGCAGTGCGCTAGCGGGGGTCGCCTACGAGCAGTACTTC. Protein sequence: CASSALAGVAYEQYF.

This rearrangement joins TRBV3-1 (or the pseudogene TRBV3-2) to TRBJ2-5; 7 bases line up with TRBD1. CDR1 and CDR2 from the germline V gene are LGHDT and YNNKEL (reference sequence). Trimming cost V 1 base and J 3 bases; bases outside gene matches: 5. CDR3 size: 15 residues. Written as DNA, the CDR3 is TGTGCCAGCAGCCAAGGATGGGGACAGAAAGAGACCCAGTACTTC. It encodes CASSQGWGQKETQYF.

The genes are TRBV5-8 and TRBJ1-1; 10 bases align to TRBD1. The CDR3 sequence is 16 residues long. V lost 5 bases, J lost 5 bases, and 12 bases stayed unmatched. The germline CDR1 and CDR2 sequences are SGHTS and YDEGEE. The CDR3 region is CASRGRQGAPGTEAFF. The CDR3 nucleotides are TGTGCCAGCAGAGGGAGACAGGGGGCGCCGGGGACTGAAGCTTTCTTT.

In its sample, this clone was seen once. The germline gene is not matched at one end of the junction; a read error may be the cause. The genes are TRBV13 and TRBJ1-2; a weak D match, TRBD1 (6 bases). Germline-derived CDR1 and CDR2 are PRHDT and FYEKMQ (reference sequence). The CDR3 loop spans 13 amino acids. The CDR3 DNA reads TGTGCCAGCAGCTTAGAGGTCGGCGGGGGCCTGGCCTTC. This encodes CASSLEVGGGLAF.

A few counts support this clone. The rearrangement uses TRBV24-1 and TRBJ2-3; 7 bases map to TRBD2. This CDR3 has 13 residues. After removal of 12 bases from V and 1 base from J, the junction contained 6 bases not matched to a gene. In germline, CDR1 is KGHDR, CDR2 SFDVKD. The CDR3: CAAGVAGTDTQYF. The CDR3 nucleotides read TGTGCCGCGGGAGTGGCGGGCACAGATACGCAGTATTTT.

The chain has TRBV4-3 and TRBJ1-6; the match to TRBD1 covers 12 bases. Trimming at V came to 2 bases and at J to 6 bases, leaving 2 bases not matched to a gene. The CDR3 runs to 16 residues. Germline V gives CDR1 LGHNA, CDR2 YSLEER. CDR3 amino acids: CASSQRDRGPNSPLHF. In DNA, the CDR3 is TGCGCCAGCAGCCAAAGGGACAGGGGGCCTAATTCACCCCTCCACTTT.